The next 23 T cell receptor beta chains were all read from a single sample in a study of blood T cell repertoires in COVID-19. The data were produced by immunoSEQ multiplex PCR, yet TCRdb's version contains in-frame clones alone and is incomplete. The table includes some 350,000 clones, 85% to 90% detected once. The sample taken for sequencing was peripheral blood. Receptors were obtained from a woman in her 70s with COVID-19, enrolled during active disease.

The chain carries TRBV3-1 (or the pseudogene TRBV3-2) and TRBJ1-3; no clear D. The CDR3 covers 13 residues. Per the germline V gene, CDR1 is LGHDT and CDR2 is YNNKEL (reference sequence). The V and J ends lost 3 bases and 8 bases respectively, with 11 bases between them. Here the CDR3 reads CASSHGNSDTIYF. CDR3 nucleotide sequence: TGTGCCAGCAGCCACGGGAATTCGGACACCATATATTTT.

This chain links TRBV6-2 or TRBV6-3 with TRBJ1-2; 9 bases are a match to TRBD1. There are 13 residues in the CDR3. With V trimmed by 4 bases and J by 8 bases, 5 bases remained unmatched. Germline values: CDR1 MNHEY, CDR2 SVGEGT. The CDR3 reads CASSWTGDNGYTF. In nucleotides, the CDR3 is TGTGCCAGCAGTTGGACAGGGGATAACGGCTACACCTTC.

As DNA, the CDR3 is TGTGCCAGCAGTGAAGCGCTTCGAGGGCTAGCGGGTCAACAAGAGACCCAGTACTTC. Its translation: CASSEALRGLAGQQETQYF. The genes are TRBV2 and TRBJ2-5; 8 positions agree with TRBD2. The CDR3 consists of 19 residues. After removal of 0 bases from V and 2 bases from J, the junction contained 14 bases not matched to a gene. Germline lookup yields CDR1 SNHLY and CDR2 FYNNEI.

The V and J genes are TRBV19 and TRBJ1-2; 8 nucleotides match TRBD1. V lost 5 bases, J lost 4 bases, and 6 bases stayed unmatched. The CDR3 extends over 14 amino acids. The V gene's germline CDR1 is LNHDA and CDR2 SQIVND (reference sequence). As DNA, the CDR3 is TGTGCCAGTAGTGGGACAGGCGCACGCTATGGCTACACCTTC. This sequence encodes CASSGTGARYGYTF.

The chain carries TRBV28 and TRBJ1-1; D possibly corresponds to TRBD1 (5 bases). V dropped 6 bases and J dropped 0 bases, with 11 bases sitting between them. The CDR3 is 14 amino acids. CDR1 and CDR2 from the germline V gene are MDHEN and SYDVKM. DNA of the CDR3: TGTGCCAGCAGCCTAGGGGCCCTGAACACTGAAGCTTTCTTT. It encodes CASSLGALNTEAFF.

The chain employs TRBV7-9 and TRBJ2-1; perhaps TRBD2 as D (6 bases). The CDR3 runs 15 residues. Trimming pared 5 bases from V and 3 bases from J, leaving 14 bases between. Germline assignment: CDR1 SEHNR and CDR2 FQNEAQ (reference sequence). CDR3 sequence: CASSPLDYNYNEQFF. CDR3 bases: TGTGCCAGCAGCCCACTGGACTACAACTACAATGAGCAGTTCTTC.

The chain links TRBV4-2 to TRBJ1-3; D may be TRBD1 (6 bases). Germline values: CDR1 LGHNA, CDR2 YNFKEQ. Between the trimmed V and J ends, which lost 4 bases and 2 bases, there was a span of 12 bases. The CDR3 length is 15 residues. The CDR3 loop is CASSPPGAAGNTIYF. The CDR3 region has the DNA TGTGCCAGCAGCCCGCCAGGGGCGGCTGGAAACACCATATATTTT.

J is TRBJ2-7 and V is TRBV30, with TRBD2 matching 11 bases. The germline CDR1 and CDR2 sequences are GTSNPN and SVGIG (reference sequence). J lost 7 bases, V lost 4 bases, and 0 bases had no gene match. CDR3 length: 11 residues. Here the CDR3 DNA reads TGTGCCTGGACTAGCGGGGGGGAGCAGTACTTC. Translation gives CAWTSGGEQYF.

The sample holds one count of this clone. This rearrangement joins TRBV7-2 to TRBJ1-5, with 11 bases aligning to TRBD1. This CDR3 region has 17 residues. Germline assignment: CDR1 SGHTA and CDR2 FQGNSA. V lost 1 base and J lost 5; bases outside the gene matches: 7. The CDR3 sequence is CASSLDYGTGGYQPQHF. The CDR3 DNA reads as TGTGCCAGCAGCTTAGATTACGGGACAGGGGGGTATCAGCCCCAGCATTTT.

The chain recombines TRBV5-5 with TRBJ2-2; 8 bases match TRBD1. CDR3 length equals 15 residues. CDR1 and CDR2 (germline): SGHKS, YYEKEE (reference sequence). The ends lost 3 bases at V and 1 base at J; junction bases unmatched: 2. The CDR3 DNA is TGTGCCAGCAGCTCCGGGACAGGGAACACCGGGGAGCTGTTTTTT. Its protein product is CASSSGTGNTGELFF.

This clone came up once. J is TRBJ2-7 and V is TRBV9; D is perhaps TRBD1 (6 bases). CDR3 length: 14 amino acids. CDR1 SGDLS and CDR2 YYNGEE come from the germline V gene. Deletions cut 3 bases from V and 7 bases from J, with 17 bases between. The CDR3 DNA reads as TGTGCCAGCAGCGGGACACAGGGATCGAGAGAGCAGTACTTC. This sequence encodes CASSGTQGSREQYF.

Only a few counts were recorded for this clone. The J gene is TRBJ1-6, the V gene TRBV6-5; weak D call: TRBD1 (6 bases). V gave up 5 bases and J gave up 10 bases, with 12 bases separating them. The CDR3 contains 13 residues. Germline values: CDR1 MNHEY, CDR2 SVGAGI. The CDR3 here is CASSLRDISPLHF. In DNA, the CDR3 is TGTGCCAGCAGTCTCCGGGACATATCACCCCTCCACTTT.

The V gene is TRBV4-1, the J gene TRBJ2-6; TRBD2 might be the D (6 bases). In germline, CDR1 is MGHRA, CDR2 YSYEKL. This CDR3 is built from 16 residues. V gave up 0 bases and J gave up 1 base, with 7 bases separating them. The DNA of the CDR3 is TGCGCCAGCAGCCAAGAAGGAGGGTCTGGGGCCAACGTCCTGACTTTC. Its protein product is CASSQEGGSGANVLTF.

The rearrangement links TRBV24-1 to TRBJ2-2; 7 nucleotides agree with TRBD1. Germline CDR1 reads KGHDR; CDR2 reads SFDVKD. CDR3 size: 13 residues. With V trimmed by 9 bases and J by 4 bases, 4 bases remained unmatched. The CDR3 here is CATGDRLTGELFF. The CDR3 coding sequence is TGTGCCACCGGGGACAGACTCACCGGGGAGCTGTTTTTT.

The chain is built from TRBV7-2 and TRBJ2-7, with TRBD2 matching 13 bases. V was pared by 1 base and J by 4 bases, with 7 bases of the junction left unmatched. Germline V CDR1 and CDR2: SGHTA, FQGNSA. The CDR3 is made up of 17 amino acids. In DNA form, the CDR3 reads TGTGCCAGCAGCTTAGGGGGACTAGCGGGATGGGGTTACGAGCAGTACTTC. It yields the protein CASSLGGLAGWGYEQYF.

In the case of this clone: This same CDR3 is encoded by further DNA sequences in the sample. CDR3 nucleotides: TGTGCCAGCTCACCGGGACAACTCTCCTACGAGCAGTACTTC. Its translation: CASSPGQLSYEQYF. The chain employs TRBV18 and TRBJ2-7; D is possibly TRBD1 (6 bases). The CDR3 is 14 amino acids. CDR1 KGHSH and CDR2 LQKENI come from the germline V gene. V was cut by 3 bases and J by 0 bases, with 9 bases left in between.

V is TRBV19 and J is TRBJ2-3; possibly TRBD1 for D (6 bases). Germline CDR1 is LNHDA and CDR2 is SQIVND (reference sequence). Trimming removed 5 bases from V and 6 bases from J, with 15 bases in between. This CDR3 has 14 residues. The CDR3 coding sequence is TGTGCCAGTAGTCCCACCAGGGGATTGGATACGCAGTATTTT. It encodes CASSPTRGLDTQYF. Using reference TRBV19 and TRBJ2-3 for the parts outside the CDR3, the full variable domain is DGGITQSPKYLFRKEGQNVTLSCEQNLNHDAMYWYRQDPGQGLRLIYYSQIVNDFQKGDIAEGYSVSREKKESFPLTVTSAQKNPTAFYLCASSPTRGLDTQYFGPGTRLTVL.

The chain is built from TRBV4-1 and TRBJ2-1; 10 nucleotides match TRBD2. Trimming at V came to 0 bases and at J to 1 base, leaving 6 bases not matched to a gene. Germline V gene data show CDR1 as MGHRA and CDR2 as YSYEKL. The CDR3 has 18 residues. The DNA of the CDR3 is TGCGCCAGCAGCCAAGAACCTAGCGGGGGAAGGTCCTACAATGAGCAGTTCTTC. This sequence encodes CASSQEPSGGRSYNEQFF.

The genes are TRBV5-1 and TRBJ2-7, with D tentatively TRBD2 (6 bases). The CDR3 runs 13 residues. Trimming removed 2 bases from V and 1 base from J, with 7 bases in between. The germline V gene encodes CDR1 SGHRS and CDR2 YFSETQ. In DNA form, the CDR3 reads TGCGCCAGCAGCTTTGCGGGGTCCTACGAGCAGTACTTC. Protein: CASSFAGSYEQYF.

The J gene is TRBJ2-7, the V gene TRBV6-6; TRBD1 matches at 8 bases. V shed 6 bases and J 6 bases; nucleotides not matched to a gene: 7. Per germline, CDR1 MNHNY and CDR2 SVGAGI (reference sequence). The CDR3 sequence is 13 residues long. CDR3 residues: CASRNRGEGEQYF. Here the CDR3 DNA reads TGTGCCAGCAGAAACAGGGGGGAAGGCGAGCAGTACTTC.

V usage is TRBV6-5 and J usage is TRBJ2-7, with TRBD1 matching over 10 bases. The CDR3 has 15 residues. Germline assignment: CDR1 MNHEY and CDR2 SVGAGI. Trimming at V came to 5 bases and at J to 2 bases, leaving 6 bases not matched to a gene. The CDR3 nucleotides are TGTGCCAGCAGTAAGACAGGGGGCCACACCTACGAGCAGTACTTC. The encoded protein is CASSKTGGHTYEQYF.

V is TRBV12-5 and J is TRBJ2-3; D may be TRBD2 (6 bases). The CDR3 has 16 amino acids. V was trimmed by 6 bases and J by 2 bases, leaving 18 bases between them. CDR1 is LGHNT, CDR2 FRNRAP, per germline. The CDR3 here is CASGFLMGGATDTQYF. The CDR3 DNA reads as TGTGCTAGTGGCTTCCTGATGGGGGGTGCCACAGATACGCAGTATTTT.

V is TRBV4-1 and J is TRBJ1-5, with a weak D call TRBD1 (6 bases). This CDR3 contains 16 residues. The germline V gene encodes CDR1 MGHRA and CDR2 YSYEKL. V was pared by 0 bases and J by 2 bases, with 11 bases between. CDR3 loop: CASSQEGDIGNQPQHF. CDR3 sequence (DNA): TGCGCCAGCAGCCAAGAGGGGGACATCGGCAATCAGCCCCAGCATTTT.